The 6 T cell receptor beta chains in this list originate from one sample, sequenced in a study of shared clonotypes between healthy human individuals (dated by TCRdb to between 2020 and 2021). Library preparation employed the immunoSEQ multiplex PCR assay. TCRdb limited this immuneACCESS table to in-frame rearrangements with V and J called. A share of clones is missing; checked studies link under half to unresolved V genes, and the rest is unexplained. The sample table records about 2.3 million clones; around 93% of these occur just once. The biggest ten clones account for roughly 0.34% of the sample. Sequenced: naive CD4+ T cells from PBMCs. Taken with the paper, the label for cell subset or site translates to: CD45RA+ positively selected. The source is a man aged 18 to 35 in good health. Some clones in this sample may be carry-over from other donors' samples.

The chain couples TRBV28 to TRBJ2-3, with D possibly being TRBD1 (5 bases). Germline-derived CDR1 and CDR2 are MDHEN and SYDVKM. This CDR3 has 13 amino acids. The V end was cut by 6 bases, the J end by 4 bases, with 11 bases between. CDR3 in amino acids: CASRQGKADTQYF. In nucleotides, the CDR3 is TGTGCCAGCAGGCAGGGTAAGGCAGATACGCAGTATTTT.

This clone was detected only once. The CDR3 loop is CASSPNTNTGELFF. The CDR3 DNA reads TGTGCCAGCAGCCCGAACACGAACACCGGGGAGCTGTTTTTT. The chain couples TRBV7-3 to TRBJ2-2, with D unresolved. V lost 5 bases and J lost 0, with 7 bases in between. The CDR3 is made up of 14 amino acids. From germline, CDR1 is SGHTA and CDR2 FQGTGA.

The V and J genes are TRBV6-1 and TRBJ2-7, with 10 positions matching TRBD2. J gave up 2 bases and V 6 bases, and 7 bases lay outside the gene matches. This CDR3 region has 15 residues. Germline lookup yields CDR1 MNHNS and CDR2 SASEGT. CDR3 bases: TGTGCCAGCAGCGGGGGGCTAGCGGGAGCCTACGAGCAGTACTTC. It is translated as CASSGGLAGAYEQYF.

This clone was seen only once. Other DNA sequences of this sample code for an identical CDR3. The chain carries TRBV5-1 and TRBJ2-5; the D is unclear. This CDR3 is 12 amino acids long. The ends were cut back, 5 bases at V and 2 bases at J, with 7 bases in the middle. CDR1 and CDR2 (germline): SGHRS, YFSETQ. The CDR3 nucleotides read TGCGCCAGCAGTTTCGGGCAAGAGACCCAGTACTTC. It codes for CASSFGQETQYF.

The J gene is TRBJ2-5, the V gene TRBV6-1; maybe TRBD2 (5 bases). Trimming took off 7 bases at V and 2 bases at J, with 11 bases between the two ends. Germline V CDR1 and CDR2: MNHNS, SASEGT. The CDR3 totals 13 residues. The CDR3 region is CASTQREQETQYF. In nucleotides, the CDR3 is TGTGCCAGCACTCAGAGGGAGCAAGAGACCCAGTACTTC.

On this clone: Different DNA sequences within this sample yield the same CDR3. V gene TRBV7-9 combines with J gene TRBJ1-1; 7 bases line up with TRBD1. This CDR3 is 14 amino acids long. Germline CDR1 reads SEHNR; CDR2 reads FQNEAQ (reference sequence). Germline trimming cut 3 bases from V and 1 base from J; bases unmatched to any gene: 2. CDR3: CASSLQGGNTEAFF. The CDR3 DNA sequence: TGTGCCAGCAGCTTGCAGGGGGGGAACACTGAAGCTTTCTTT. The full variable domain, completed using reference TRBV7-9 and TRBJ1-1, is DTGVSQNPRHKITKRGQNVTFRCDPISEHNRLYWYRQTLGQGPEFLTYFQNEAQLEKSRLLSDRFSAERPKGSFSTLEIQRTEQGDSAMYLCASSLQGGNTEAFFGQGTRLTVV.